The 17 T cell receptor beta chains presented below share a single source sample, sequenced in a study of T cell repertoires in cytomegalovirus infection. TCRdb reprocessed the reads with MiXCR, giving one entry per CDR3 protein. The table includes 250,000 or so distinct CDR3 sequences, 15% to 20% detected once. The sequencing input was CD8+ T cells from PBMCs. The receptors here all came from a human donor in good health (CMV status not recorded). Some clones in this sample may be carry-over from other donors' samples.

The CDR3: CASSESSTGRTEAFF. In DNA, the CDR3 is TGTGCCAGCAGTGAATCTTCCACAGGGAGGACTGAAGCTTTCTTT. This chain links TRBV25-1 with TRBJ1-1; D might be TRBD1 (6 bases). V lost 1 base and J 5 bases, leaving 14 bases between the germline ends. CDR3 length: 15 amino acids. CDR1 and CDR2 from the germline V gene are MGHDK and SYGVNS.

This clonotype was detected only a few times. The chain combines TRBV27 with TRBJ2-3, with 7 bases aligning to TRBD2. This CDR3 comprises 15 residues. V was clipped by 3 bases and J by 0 bases; unmatched bases: 3. The germline V gene has CDR1 MNHEY and CDR2 SMNVEV (reference sequence). This CDR3 is CASSFDGGSTDTQYF. The CDR3 DNA sequence: TGTGCCAGCAGTTTCGACGGGGGGAGCACAGATACGCAGTATTTT.

The rearrangement links TRBV5-4 to TRBJ1-1; a possible D gene is TRBD1 (5 bases). Germline V gives CDR1 SGHNT, CDR2 YYREEE (reference sequence). The CDR3 consists of 15 residues. V was shortened by 4 bases and J by 1 base, with 14 bases between the two germline ends. CDR3 loop: CASSPLGRENTEAFF. The CDR3 bases are TGTGCCAGCAGCCCCCTAGGCAGGGAGAACACTGAAGCTTTCTTT.

This clonotype was counted many times. This chain links TRBV7-9 with TRBJ2-1; D unclear. Per the germline V gene, CDR1 is SEHNR and CDR2 is FQNEAQ (reference sequence). The CDR3 length is 11 residues. V lost 4 bases to trimming and J lost 7 bases, with 5 bases between them. The CDR3 reads CASSSSNEQFF. The DNA of the CDR3 is TGTGCCAGCAGCTCTTCGAATGAGCAGTTCTTC.

This clonotype was counted ten times or more. This chain joins TRBV29-1 and TRBJ1-2; no firm D call. The germline V gene has CDR1 SQVTM and CDR2 ANQGSEA. V dropped 6 bases and J dropped 1 base, with 6 bases sitting between them. The CDR3 has 11 residues. This chain's CDR3 is CSVYYNYGYTF. The CDR3 coding sequence is TGCAGCGTCTACTATAACTATGGCTACACCTTC.

A single count supports this clonotype. The chain combines TRBV29-1 with TRBJ1-1; D might be TRBD1 (6 bases). Germline CDR1 SQVTM, CDR2 ANQGSEA. CDR3 length: 13 residues. The V end was cut by 6 bases, the J end by 5 bases, with 16 bases between. CDR3 nucleotide sequence: TGCAGCGTGGCGGAGGGGGGGGAGACTGAAGCTTTCTTT. Its translation: CSVAEGGETEAFF.

As to this clonotype: The junction departs from the called germline gene at one end, perhaps through a read error. In DNA form, the CDR3 reads TGTGCCAGCAGTTTTGGGAACACCGGGGAGCCGTTTTTT. It is translated as CASSFGNTGEPFF. The V call is TRBV12-3 or TRBV12-4, the J call TRBJ2-2; D might be TRBD2 (5 bases). The CDR3 loop spans 13 amino acids.

This clonotype was counted at least ten times. This sequence joins TRBV7-8 and TRBJ1-5; a weak D match, TRBD1 (5 bases). V was clipped by 1 base and J by 6 bases, with 13 bases between them. The CDR3 loop spans 15 amino acids. Looked up from germline, CDR1 is SGHVS and CDR2 is FQNEAQ. CDR3 region: CASSLGVGVRQPQHF. The CDR3 coding sequence is TGTGCCAGCAGCTTAGGTGTAGGGGTCCGTCAGCCCCAGCATTTT.

This clonotype has at least ten counts. The V call is TRBV28, the J call TRBJ2-3; no reliable D call. The length of the CDR3 is 10 residues. Germline CDR1 is MDHEN and CDR2 is SYDVKM. V was pared by 8 bases and J by 1 base, with 1 base between. As DNA, the CDR3 is TGTGCCAGCGGCACAGATACGCAGTATTTT. It encodes CASGTDTQYF.

This chain connects TRBV29-1 to TRBJ1-4; weak D call: TRBD1 (5 bases). The V and J ends lost 4 bases and 4 bases respectively, with 16 bases between them. Germline CDR1 reads SQVTM; CDR2 reads ANQGSEA. CDR3 length: 15 residues. CDR3 DNA sequence: TGCAGCGTTGGGCCTAGGGACGTCGGTAATGAAAAACTGTTTTTT. As protein: CSVGPRDVGNEKLFF.

This clonotype was counted only a few times. The rearrangement joins TRBV11-2 to TRBJ1-2; D possibly corresponds to TRBD1 (6 bases). Trimming pared 4 bases from V and 1 base from J, leaving 25 bases between. Germline-derived CDR1 and CDR2 are SGHAT and FQNNGV. The CDR3 runs to 19 residues. CDR3 nucleotides: TGTGCCAGCAGCTCCCTAACAGGGACGACCGTTTCATATAACTATGGCTACACCTTC. Its translation: CASSSLTGTTVSYNYGYTF.

This clonotype has a count of ten or more. The rearrangement uses TRBV7-6 and TRBJ1-6; possible D gene TRBD1, 6 bases. V lost 6 bases and J 8 bases, leaving 14 bases between the germline ends. Germline V gene sequence: CDR1 SGHVS, CDR2 FNYEAQ. This CDR3 is 14 amino acids long. CDR3 DNA sequence: TGTGCCAGCAGTCCAAACAGGGACGATTCACCCCTCCACTTT. The encoded protein is CASSPNRDDSPLHF.

This rearrangement joins TRBV27 to TRBJ2-5, with D possibly matching TRBD2 (7 bases). The CDR3 runs to 15 residues. V lost 10 bases, J lost 4 bases, and 22 bases lay in between. The germline V gene has CDR1 MNHEY and CDR2 SMNVEV (reference sequence). CDR3 nucleotides: TGTGCCACCTCGGAGGGGGGGGGCCCGAGAGAGACCCAGTACTTC. It encodes CATSEGGGPRETQYF.

The CDR3 region has the DNA TGCGCCAGCAGCTTGGCCTGGGAAACATCGAACACTGAAGCTTTCTTT. This gives the protein CASSLAWETSNTEAFF. The chain carries TRBV5-1 and TRBJ1-1; D remains ambiguous. This CDR3 is 16 amino acids long. Per the germline V gene, CDR1 is SGHRS and CDR2 is YFSETQ. The V gene lost 0 bases and the J gene lost 1 base, with 13 bases spanning the gap.

The chain couples TRBV5-5 to TRBJ1-1; unclear D gene. CDR3 length: 14 amino acids. Germline V CDR1 and CDR2: SGHKS, YYEKEE (reference sequence). V lost 2 bases and J lost 1, with 9 bases in between. The CDR3 region has the DNA TGTGCCAGCAGCTTTTCGGGGAGGAACACTGAAGCTTTCTTT. Its translation: CASSFSGRNTEAFF.

This clonotype was detected only a few times. The V call is TRBV13, the J call TRBJ2-1; TRBD1 agrees at 7 bases. Germline CDR1 PRHDT, CDR2 FYEKMQ (reference sequence). The ends lost 0 bases at V and 2 bases at J; junction bases unmatched: 7. The length of the CDR3 is 17 residues. CDR3 in amino acids: CASSLGFGTETYNEQFF. The CDR3 bases are TGTGCCAGCAGCTTAGGTTTCGGGACAGAAACCTACAATGAGCAGTTCTTC.

With respect to this clonotype: One junction end disagrees with the germline gene, perhaps due to a read error. The CDR3 sequence is CASSLAIGNEQFF. DNA for the CDR3: TGTGCTAGCAGCTTAGCGATCGGCAATGAGCAGTTCTTC. This rearrangement joins TRBV7-7 to TRBJ2-1, with D possibly TRBD2 on 5 matching bases. CDR3 size: 13 residues. CDR1 SSHAT and CDR2 FNYEAQ come from the germline V gene (reference sequence). Full variable domain (outside the CDR3, taken from reference TRBV7-7 and TRBJ2-1): GAGVSQSPRYKVTKRGQDVTLRCDPISSHATLYWYQQALGQGPEFLTYFNYEAQPDKSGLPSDRFSAERPEGSISTLTIQRTEQRDSAMYRCASSLAIGNEQFFGPGTRLTVL.